A selection of T cell receptor beta chains follows, all from one sample in a study of blood T cell repertoires in COVID-19. Here immunoSEQ multiplex PCR was the method, and the copy in TCRdb shows in-frame clones only, minus some. Here the sample spans roughly 200,000 clones, roughly 87% being singletons. The sequenced material came from PBMCs or T cells enriched from blood (not recorded which). Every receptor here comes from a man in his late teens or twenties with acute COVID-19. CDR3s leave out the opening cysteine and the closing phenylalanine or tryptophan. The order of the fields is V gene, CDR3 protein.

v_gene: TRBV9
CDR3aa: ASSVGQVGHQETQY

v_gene: TRBV30
CDR3aa: AWSVFPGTRQETQY

v_gene: TRBV28
CDR3aa: ASSDAWDRGHQPQH

v_gene: TRBV30
CDR3aa: AWSVQGGNQPQH

v_gene: TRBV6-5
CDR3aa: ASGQGVEQY

v_gene: TRBV7-9
CDR3aa: ASSPPTSGWNQETQY

v_gene: TRBV7-9
CDR3aa: ASSIPGTGGNEQF

v_gene: TRBV12-3/TRBV12-4
CDR3aa: ASRRRAGELF

v_gene: TRBV19
CDR3aa: ASSSLNGGNQPQH

v_gene: TRBV5-4
CDR3aa: ASSLRGGGTEAF

v_gene: TRBV3-1/TRBV3-2
CDR3aa: ASSQAVWSPGQLRANYGYT

v_gene: TRBV28
CDR3aa: ASSLRGGATEAF

v_gene: TRBV25-1
CDR3aa: ASSESRTGESETQY

v_gene: TRBV27
CDR3aa: ASSLSGGGEQY

v_gene: TRBV11-2
CDR3aa: ASSFGREAQY

v_gene: TRBV3-1/TRBV3-2
CDR3aa: ASSAPDRVKPTLV

v_gene: TRBV5-1
CDR3aa: ASSLAGVRTGELF

v_gene: TRBV29-1
CDR3aa: SVEASGRGSYEQY

v_gene: TRBV5-5
CDR3aa: ASSGSSTLAKNIQY

v_gene: TRBV4-3
CDR3aa: ASSPGLAGWGEQF

v_gene: TRBV4-3
CDR3aa: ASSQDLSRWTGELF

v_gene: TRBV4-2
CDR3aa: ASSPLSGQANNEQF

v_gene: TRBV5-6
CDR3aa: ASSKTGLSNQPQH

v_gene: TRBV11-2
CDR3aa: ASSSYSGQEAF

v_gene: TRBV30
CDR3aa: AWSVLGAGNTIY

v_gene: TRBV9
CDR3aa: ASSATGELF

v_gene: TRBV7-9
CDR3aa: ASSRGTNEQF

v_gene: TRBV18
CDR3aa: ASSLELDYGYT

v_gene: TRBV19
CDR3aa: ASSIEGTGNYGYT

v_gene: TRBV11-2
CDR3aa: ASSLDEARGRETQY

v_gene: TRBV6-1
CDR3aa: ASSEVGDSGNTIY

v_gene: TRBV7-3
CDR3aa: ASSLTGTEYEQY

v_gene: TRBV10-1
CDR3aa: ASRGQLVTDTQY

v_gene: TRBV28
CDR3aa: ASSSPPGLAGGFGSYEQY

v_gene: TRBV3-1/TRBV3-2
CDR3aa: ASSPTPGTPYGYT

v_gene: TRBV7-6
CDR3aa: ASSLDDIDYGYT

v_gene: TRBV9
CDR3aa: ASSSNRAGGYGYT

v_gene: TRBV2
CDR3aa: ASSEAGNSGRLSYEQY

v_gene: TRBV7-9
CDR3aa: ASSPPAGYGYT

v_gene: TRBV28
CDR3aa: ASSLSQASNQPQH

v_gene: TRBV29-1
CDR3aa: SVYGQDPYEQY

v_gene: TRBV30
CDR3aa: AWDGTGGVGSNTIY